Listed below are T cell receptor beta chains from one sample, sequenced in a study of cytomegalovirus exposure and HLA in healthy donors. TCRdb keeps only in-frame clones here, not all; method: immunoSEQ multiplex PCR. In the table there are approximately 100,000 clones, around 76% of which are singletons. The source material was PBMCs. The receptor set was obtained from a woman aged 50 to 60 in good health and CMV-seropositive. The CDR3 runs from the conserved cysteine through the conserved F or W. A D gene is named only where the DNA matches it firmly. Rows give clone size only sometimes, using once, few, many, or a class for an expanded clone.

J	V	D	size	CDR3	DNA
TRBJ2-5	TRBV5-6	.	once	CASSPGEPQETQYF	TGTGCCAGCAGCCCGGGTGAACCCCAAGAGACCCAGTACTTC
TRBJ2-5	TRBV19	TRBD2	.	CASSDHSGSYQETQYF	TGTGCCAGTAGTGATCATAGCGGGTCGTACCAAGAGACCCAGTACTTC
TRBJ2-1	TRBV7-6	TRBD2	.	CASSLRAGDNEQFF	TGTGCCAGCAGCTTACGGGCGGGGGACAATGAGCAGTTCTTC
TRBJ1-5	TRBV11-2	.	few	CASSLGGQNNQPQHF	TGTGCCAGCAGCTTAGGAGGACAGAACAATCAGCCCCAGCATTTT
TRBJ1-2	TRBV2	TRBD1	.	CASSSRQGALLWGYTF	TGTGCCAGCAGTTCGCGGCAGGGGGCTTTACTATGGGGCTACACCTTC
TRBJ1-2	TRBV19	.	.	CASSTKDRPSYGYTF	TGTGCCAGTAGTACCAAAGACAGGCCCAGCTATGGCTACACCTTC
TRBJ2-3	TRBV18	TRBD1	.	CASTSGTGPLADTQYF	TGTGCCAGCACTTCCGGGACAGGCCCGTTAGCAGATACGCAGTATTTT
TRBJ1-1	TRBV2	TRBD1	.	CASPLAAAGGDNTEAFF	TGTGCCAGCCCCCTGGCGGCGGCAGGGGGAGATAACACTGAAGCTTTCTTT
TRBJ1-3	TRBV30	TRBD1	.	CASDRGLTSAGNTIYF	TGTGCCTCAGACAGGGGGCTGACGAGCGCTGGAAACACCATATATTTT
TRBJ2-3	TRBV5-1	TRBD2	.	CASSRGDPSTDTQYF	TGCGCCAGCTCCCGGGGGGATCCAAGCACAGATACGCAGTATTTT
TRBJ1-6	TRBV6-5	.	few	CASRGRGESPLHF	TGTGCCAGCAGGGGGAGGGGAGAGTCACCCCTCCACTTT
TRBJ1-2	TRBV19	.	once	CATGGMRVPGSVRETYYGYTF	TGTGCCACTGGGGGAATGAGGGTGCCAGGTTCGGTGCGGGAGACCTACTATGGCTACACCTTC
TRBJ2-5	TRBV27	.	.	CASKPLSQENQETQYF	TGTGCCAGTAAACCTCTTTCACAGGAAAACCAAGAGACCCAGTACTTC
TRBJ2-7	TRBV9	.	.	CASSVGNSGRGEQYF	TGTGCCAGCAGCGTAGGAAATAGCGGTCGTGGCGAGCAGTACTTC